The present TCR beta chain was sequenced within a study of immune evolution from preneoplasia to lung adenocarcinoma. Repertoires were generated with immunoSEQ multiplex PCR, while TCRdb's copy carries only in-frame clones and drops some. The sample contains around 3,500 clones, about three quarters of which appear only once. CDR1 and CDR2 (germline): ENHRY, SYGVKD. The CDR3 spans 14 residues. Trimming removed 0 bases at V and 6 bases at J, with 9 bases between. Broader study findings: Later-stage lesions appeared to have more T cells, more diversity, less clonality. From normal lung to invasive adenocarcinoma, top clone frequencies appeared to decrease.

Patients had resection in Japan or China between about 2013 and 2017. H&E slides confirmed each diagnosis, reviewed by two pathologists independently. Note on this clone: As yet, its antigen is unknown.

The sequence was obtained from a person aged 70 to 85 with lung adenocarcinoma. Sequencing input: FFPE adjacent normal lung tissue. This chain joins TRBV10-3 and TRBJ2-1; D remains ambiguous. This CDR3 reads CAISESSGINEQFF. The DNA for the CDR3 is TGTGCCATCAGTGAGTCGAGTGGGATCAATGAGCAGTTCTTC.